This is a list of T cell receptor beta chains from one sample in a study of T cells after yellow fever vaccination. TCRdb redid the calling of the 5' RACE reads with MiXCR, one entry per CDR3 protein. Here the sample spans tens of thousands of distinct CDR3 sequences, roughly 7.3% being singletons. Sequencing was performed on CD8+ T cells sorted from PBMCs, taken 15 days after the yellow fever booster vaccination. The source is a man aged 25-40 years who received the YFV17D yellow fever vaccine. The CDR3 runs from the conserved cysteine through the conserved F or W. D genes are given only for firm matches. The size entry is marked missing in some rows and otherwise reads once, few, many or a size class.

TRBD1	many	TRBV5-1	TRBJ2-5	TGCGCCAGCAGCTTGGAGGGGGCCCCGGAGACCCAGTACTTC	CASSLEGAPETQYF
TRBD1	many	TRBV5-1	TRBJ1-2	TGCGCCAGCAGCCCGGACAGGAACTATGGCTACACCTTC	CASSPDRNYGYTF
TRBD1	many	TRBV10-3	TRBJ1-1	TGTGCCATAGGGACAGGGAACACTGAAGCTTTCTTT	CAIGTGNTEAFF
TRBD1	many	TRBV7-8	TRBJ2-6	TGTGCCAGCAGCCTACTGACAGGGCCCTCTGGGGCCAACGTCCTGACTTTC	CASSLLTGPSGANVLTF
NA	few	TRBV29-1	TRBJ1-1	TGCAGCGTGGTCGTCGGGGGGATTGAAGCTTTCTTT	CSVVVGGIEAFF
NA	many	TRBV20-1	TRBJ1-1	TGCAGTGCTAACGAAATGAACACTGAAGCTTTCTTT	CSANEMNTEAFF
TRBD2	few	TRBV29-1	TRBJ2-1	TGCAGCGTTGAAAGCGAGCGGGAGTCCTACAATGAGCAGTTCTTC	CSVESERESYNEQFF
NA	many	TRBV6-2/TRBV6-3	TRBJ1-5	TGTGCCAGCAGTTACGGGCCACCGGCCCAGCATTTT	CASSYGPPAQHF
NA	many	TRBV21-1	TRBJ2-5	TGTGCCAGCAGCAACGTGACACCGAGGGCCCAGTACTTC	CASSNVTPRAQYF
TRBD2	NA	TRBV5-6	TRBJ2-7	TGTGCCAGCAGACAGCGGGGGGTAGGGGCCTACGAGCAGTACTTC	CASRQRGVGAYEQYF
NA	many	TRBV10-2	TRBJ1-1	TGCGCCAGCAGTGAGTCGATTAGCATGAACACTGAAGCTTTCTTT	CASSESISMNTEAFF
NA	many	TRBV7-3	TRBJ2-7	TGTGCCAGCAGCTTAAGTGGGGCCTACGAGCAGTACTTC	CASSLSGAYEQYF
NA	many	TRBV19	TRBJ2-1	TGTGCCAGTAGTATTCTGCAGACCTCCTACAATGAGCAGTTCTTC	CASSILQTSYNEQFF
NA	many	TRBV7-9	TRBJ2-2	TGTGCCAGCAGCTTAGTTGGGCCCGGGGAGCTGTTTTTT	CASSLVGPGELFF
NA	many	TRBV15	TRBJ2-7	TGTGCCACCAGCAGAGATAAGGCGGGACCCTACGAGCAGTACTTC	CATSRDKAGPYEQYF
NA	many	TRBV3-1	TRBJ1-6	TGTGCCAGCAGTCGAACTAGTTGGGAAGTATATTCACCCCTCCACTTT	CASSRTSWEVYSPLHF
TRBD2	few	TRBV20-1	TRBJ2-2	TGCAGTGCTAGTCTACGGACTAGCGGGAACACCGGGGAGCTGTTTTTT	CSASLRTSGNTGELFF
NA	NA	TRBV6-2/TRBV6-3	TRBJ2-1	TGTGCCAGCAGTTACTCGGGGAGGACGGGCAATGAGCAGTTCTTC	CASSYSGRTGNEQFF
TRBD2	medium-sized	TRBV29-1	TRBJ2-3	TGCAGCGTTGAGGAGGGAGGGGGCACAGATACGCAGTATTTT	CSVEEGGGTDTQYF
NA	many	TRBV6-5	TRBJ2-2	TGTGCCAGCAGTTACTCTGGAGGGTCCGGGGAGCTGTTTTTT	CASSYSGGSGELFF
NA	many	TRBV15	TRBJ2-1	TGTGCCACCAGCACGAGGGCCGCTAGCTACAATGAGCAGTTCTTC	CATSTRAASYNEQFF
TRBD1	NA	TRBV9	TRBJ2-3	TGTGCCAGCAGCGCACCGGGACAGGGGGATGAAGATACGCAGTATTTT	CASSAPGQGDEDTQYF
NA	many	TRBV30	TRBJ2-7	TGTGCCTGGAGCGAAGACTCGGGGGCCTACGAGCAGTACTTC	CAWSEDSGAYEQYF
NA	many	TRBV5-5	TRBJ2-1	TGTGCCAGCATCCAATCCCTAGGGAATGAGCAGTTCTTC	CASIQSLGNEQFF
NA	many	TRBV6-4	TRBJ2-1	TGTGCCAGCAGTGACTCGAGTTTGGGCGAGTACAATGAGCAGTTCTTC	CASSDSSLGEYNEQFF
NA	many	TRBV15	TRBJ1-5	TGTGCCACCAGCCGAGGAGGTCAGCCCCAGCATTTT	CATSRGGQPQHF
NA	many	TRBV25-1	TRBJ2-7	TGTGCCAGCAGCCTGGACGTTCCCTACGAGCAGTACTTC	CASSLDVPYEQYF
NA	many	TRBV29-1	TRBJ1-2	TGCAGCGTAGCCTCTTTGGACTCTAACTATGGCTACACCTTC	CSVASLDSNYGYTF
TRBD1	many	TRBV6-5	TRBJ2-5	TGTGCCAGCAGTTACTCCAGGGGGGAGACCCAGTACTTC	CASSYSRGETQYF
NA	many	TRBV28	TRBJ2-1	TGTGCCAGCTTCGATGGGTCAATGGGGTTCTTC	CASFDGSMGFF
TRBD2	NA	TRBV12-3/TRBV12-4	TRBJ2-1	TGTGCCAGTTCGCCGCCGACTAGCGGCCCTGAGCAGTTCTTC	CASSPPTSGPEQFF
TRBD2	many	TRBV27	TRBJ2-7	TGTGCCAGCAGTCTCAGACTAGCGGGAGTCTACGAGCAGTACTTC	CASSLRLAGVYEQYF
TRBD2	many	TRBV5-1	TRBJ2-7	TGCGCCAGCAGCTTTAGGGAGGGCAGTGCGTCCTACGAGCAGTACTTC	CASSFREGSASYEQYF
TRBD2	NA	TRBV3-1	TRBJ2-1	TGTGCCACCACCCAAGATCCTCTAGCGGGAGTCCACAATGAGCAGTTCTTC	CATTQDPLAGVHNEQFF